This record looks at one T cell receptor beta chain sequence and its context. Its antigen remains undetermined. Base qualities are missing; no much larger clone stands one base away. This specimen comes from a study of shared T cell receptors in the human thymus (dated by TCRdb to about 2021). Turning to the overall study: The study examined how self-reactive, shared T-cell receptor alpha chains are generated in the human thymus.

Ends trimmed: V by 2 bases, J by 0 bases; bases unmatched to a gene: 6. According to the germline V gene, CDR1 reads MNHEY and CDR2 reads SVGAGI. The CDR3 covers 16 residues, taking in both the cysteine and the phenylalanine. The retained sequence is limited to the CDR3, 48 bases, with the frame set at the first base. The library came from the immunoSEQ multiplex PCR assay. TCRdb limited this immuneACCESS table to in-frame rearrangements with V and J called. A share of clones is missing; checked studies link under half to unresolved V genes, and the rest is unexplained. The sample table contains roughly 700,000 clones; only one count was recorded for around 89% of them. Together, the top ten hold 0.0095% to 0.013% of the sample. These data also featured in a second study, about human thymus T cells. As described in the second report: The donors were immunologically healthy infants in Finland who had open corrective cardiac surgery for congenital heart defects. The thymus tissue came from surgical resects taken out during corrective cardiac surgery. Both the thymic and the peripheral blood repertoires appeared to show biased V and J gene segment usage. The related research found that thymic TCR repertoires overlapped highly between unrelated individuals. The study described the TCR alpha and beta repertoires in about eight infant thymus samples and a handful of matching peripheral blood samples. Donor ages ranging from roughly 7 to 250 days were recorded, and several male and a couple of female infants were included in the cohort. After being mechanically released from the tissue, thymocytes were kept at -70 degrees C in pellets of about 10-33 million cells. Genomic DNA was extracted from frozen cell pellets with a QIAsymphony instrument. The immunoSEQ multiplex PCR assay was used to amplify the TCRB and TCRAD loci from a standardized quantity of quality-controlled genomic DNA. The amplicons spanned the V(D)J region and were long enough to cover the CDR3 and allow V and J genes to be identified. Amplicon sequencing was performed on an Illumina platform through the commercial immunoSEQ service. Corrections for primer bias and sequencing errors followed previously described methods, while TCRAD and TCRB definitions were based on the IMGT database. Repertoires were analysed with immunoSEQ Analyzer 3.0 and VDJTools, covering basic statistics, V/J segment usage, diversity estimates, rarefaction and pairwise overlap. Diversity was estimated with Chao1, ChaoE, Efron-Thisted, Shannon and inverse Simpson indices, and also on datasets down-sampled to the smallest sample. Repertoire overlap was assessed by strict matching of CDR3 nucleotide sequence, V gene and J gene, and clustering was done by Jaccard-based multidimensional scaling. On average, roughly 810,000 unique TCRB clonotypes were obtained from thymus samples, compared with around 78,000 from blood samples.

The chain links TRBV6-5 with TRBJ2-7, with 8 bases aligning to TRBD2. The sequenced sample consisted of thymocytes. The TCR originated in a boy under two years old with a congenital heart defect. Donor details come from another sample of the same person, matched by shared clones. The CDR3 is CASSYDGSGDSYEQYF. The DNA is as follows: TGTGCCAGCAGTTACGACGGTAGCGGGGACTCCTACGAGCAGTACTTC.